Listed below are T cell receptor beta chains from one sample, sequenced in a study of shared clonotypes between healthy human individuals. Repertoires were generated with immunoSEQ multiplex PCR, while TCRdb's copy carries only in-frame clones and drops some. The sample holds approximately 710,000 clones, about 90% seen once. The sequenced material came from memory CD8+ T cells from PBMCs. These receptors all come from a man aged 18 to 30 in good health. Some clones in this sample may be carry-over from other donors' samples. CDR3s leave out the opening cysteine and the closing phenylalanine or tryptophan.

v_gene,j_gene,CDR3aa
TRBV4-2,TRBJ2-5,ASSQVPAGGGRAETQY
TRBV11-2,TRBJ2-5,ASSSPGGRETQY
TRBV28,TRBJ2-4,ASSSRDLAKNIQY
TRBV4-3,TRBJ2-2,ASSPIQGSNTGELF
TRBV19,TRBJ2-1,ASSINGGSLNEQF
TRBV4-2,TRBJ2-7,ASSPGTVPYEQY
TRBV6-6,TRBJ1-1,ASGFGGLTEAF
TRBV6-1,TRBJ2-3,ASSEPGTRLYTDTQY
TRBV29-1,TRBJ2-1,SAPHGTSANEQF
TRBV6-4,TRBJ2-1,ASSELADSYNEQF
TRBV14,TRBJ2-2,ASSQDPGELF
TRBV28,TRBJ1-4,ASRIDTGLTNEKLF
TRBV27,TRBJ1-2,ASSWGQGVGYT
TRBV7-9,TRBJ2-5,ASSPWEGTAKETQY
TRBV28,TRBJ1-3,ASRYRGRTTGNTIY
TRBV6-5,TRBJ2-1,ASSYPGLAGEVEF
TRBV13,TRBJ2-5,ASSQLGEAGPTQETQY
TRBV19,TRBJ1-1,ASSMASGPNTEAF
TRBV4-1,TRBJ2-7,ASSPRDRHYEQY
TRBV9,TRBJ1-5,ASSADWSLQPQH
TRBV29-1,TRBJ2-7,SVGSGRAGYEQY
TRBV25-1,TRBJ1-3,ASRKNRLNTIY
TRBV7-8,TRBJ1-1,ASSLRAGLSSEAF
TRBV10-3,TRBJ2-1,AISEIAGGSYNEQF
TRBV4-1,TRBJ1-2,ASSQAAQGGGYT
TRBV30,TRBJ1-1,AWKISRFTEAF
TRBV28,TRBJ1-5,ASRQGRDQPQH
TRBV29-1,TRBJ2-1,RATSGSTYNEQF
TRBV7-9,TRBJ1-4,ASSPPEGTDLEKLF
TRBV13,TRBJ2-1,ASSSRLAVNNEQF
TRBV6-4,TRBJ2-1,ASSDRLAGGDEQF
TRBV7-9,TRBJ1-1,ASSPRQGASTEAF
TRBV7-3,TRBJ1-1,ASSLTGGIGSEAF
TRBV9,TRBJ2-7,ASSVGTSGIYGPYEQY
TRBV27,TRBJ1-2,ASSLVGGLRYGYT
TRBV27,TRBJ2-7,ASSIRVGSYEQY
TRBV14,TRBJ1-1,ASSQDSYIRDAEAF
TRBV28,TRBJ1-1,ASTLWRNTEAF
TRBV28,TRBJ1-5,ASSLVWTARLNQPQH
TRBV7-8,TRBJ2-2,ASSATGTGSGELF
TRBV28,TRBJ2-1,ASSWVSSYNEQF
TRBV28,TRBJ2-2,ASSWFGTGITGELF
TRBV7-9,TRBJ1-3,ASRFDFSGNTIY
TRBV6-6,TRBJ1-1,ASSYPKTGNTEAF
TRBV7-9,TRBJ2-1,ASSFPGYNEQF
TRBV30,TRBJ1-2,AWSVQSGRDGYT
TRBV4-1,TRBJ1-4,ASSHPSDGLSNEKLF
TRBV2,TRBJ1-1,ASSEPRGGDTEAF
TRBV6-5,TRBJ2-5,ASSYGWEAETQY
TRBV10-2,TRBJ1-5,ASSPGTGYNQPQH
TRBV12-1,TRBJ2-7,ASSHSVDRTGDYEQY
TRBV29-1,TRBJ2-4,SVDDSGGNIQY
TRBV29-1,TRBJ1-2,SVLGTGRIRGYT
TRBV19,TRBJ2-2,ASSISRGNTGELF
TRBV6-6,TRBJ2-5,ASSYFRARETQY
TRBV2,TRBJ1-4,ASDNRGVANEKLF
TRBV15,TRBJ1-2,ATSRVGDPNYGYT
TRBV6-5,TRBJ1-2,ASLASERNLYGYT
TRBV19,TRBJ1-2,ASSPGTGNYGYT
TRBV27,TRBJ2-5,ASTPTGTQETQY